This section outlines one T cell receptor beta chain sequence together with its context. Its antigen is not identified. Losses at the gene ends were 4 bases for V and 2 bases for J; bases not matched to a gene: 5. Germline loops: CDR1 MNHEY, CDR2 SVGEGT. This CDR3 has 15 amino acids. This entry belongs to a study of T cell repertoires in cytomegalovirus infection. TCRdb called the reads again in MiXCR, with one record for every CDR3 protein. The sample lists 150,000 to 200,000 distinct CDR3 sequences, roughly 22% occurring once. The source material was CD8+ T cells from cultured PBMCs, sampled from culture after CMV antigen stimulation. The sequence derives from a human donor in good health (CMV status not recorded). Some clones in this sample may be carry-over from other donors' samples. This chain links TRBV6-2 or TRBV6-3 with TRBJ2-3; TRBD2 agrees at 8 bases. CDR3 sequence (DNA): TGTGCCAGCAGTTTCTCGGGGGGGGCCACAGATACGCAGTATTTT. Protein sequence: CASSFSGGATDTQYF.